This record looks at one T cell receptor beta chain sequence and its context. The antigen remains unidentified. This sample stems from a study of monozygotic twins with cystic fibrosis. General observations from the study: Unrelated CF individuals shared fewer identical clonotypes than monozygotic CF twins.

Sequencing was performed with immunoSEQ multiplex PCR; in TCRdb, only in-frame clones are kept and a portion is missing. The table lists roughly 28,000 clones, 85% of them singletons, with approximately 0.93% in the top ten. CDR1 is MNHEY, CDR2 SVGAGI, per germline. The CDR3 loop spans 15 amino acids. Losses at the gene ends were 6 bases for V and 4 bases for J; bases not matched to a gene: 8. Input material: blood. The TCR sequence derives from a girl aged 2-15 years with cystic fibrosis. The chain is built from TRBV6-5 and TRBJ1-1, with TRBD1 matching over 10 bases. CDR3 in DNA: TGTGCCAGCAGCTACGACAGGGGGCCGATCACTGAAGCTTTCTTT. This codes for CASSYDRGPITEAFF.